Listed below are T cell receptor beta chains from one sample, sequenced in a study of CD8+CD57+ T cells in acquired aplastic anemia. TCRdb redid the calling of the reads with MiXCR, one entry per CDR3 protein. The sample includes a few hundred thousand distinct CDR3 sequences, 65% to 80% seen only once; the top ten take approximately 3.9%. Sequences were obtained from sorted CD4+, CD8+, or CD8+CD57+ T cells (not recorded which) from PBMCs. The receptors come from a human donor in good health, serving as a control. The CDR3 runs from the conserved cysteine through the conserved F or W. A D gene is named only where the DNA matches it firmly. Clone size is not always given. Where it is, it says once, few, many or a class for expanded clones.

len: 13
j_gene: TRBJ2-7
d_gene: NA
v_gene: TRBV9
abundance: NA
CDR3nt: TGCGCCAGCAGCCCCGACAGACACTACGAGCTGTACTTC
CDR3aa: CASSPDRHYELYF

len: 18
j_gene: TRBJ2-2
d_gene: NA
v_gene: TRBV6-5
abundance: NA
CDR3nt: TGTGCCAGCAGCCAAACCCCTACTAAGGCAGGGAGCACCGGGGAGCTGTTTTTT
CDR3aa: CASSQTPTKAGSTGELFF

len: 17
j_gene: TRBJ2-5
d_gene: TRBD1
v_gene: TRBV13
abundance: many
CDR3nt: TGTGCCAGCAGCCGACTCCCCCCCGGACAGGGGCTCGAGACCCAGTACTTC
CDR3aa: CASSRLPPGQGLETQYF

len: 14
j_gene: TRBJ2-3
d_gene: NA
v_gene: TRBV24-1
abundance: NA
CDR3nt: TGTGCCACCAGTGGTCGGGTGGGCACAGATACGCAGTATTTT
CDR3aa: CATSGRVGTDTQYF

len: 13
j_gene: TRBJ1-4
d_gene: NA
v_gene: TRBV15
abundance: many
CDR3nt: TGTGCCACCAGCAGAGACGAAGATGAAAAACTGTTTTTT
CDR3aa: CATSRDEDEKLFF

len: 14
j_gene: TRBJ1-1
d_gene: NA
v_gene: TRBV7-6
abundance: once
CDR3nt: TGTGCCAGCAGATTACAACACAAAAGTGGACAAGATTTCTTT
CDR3aa: CASRLQHKSGQDFF

len: 14
j_gene: TRBJ1-2
d_gene: NA
v_gene: TRBV12-3/TRBV12-4
abundance: NA
CDR3nt: TGTGCCAGCAGTTCGGACGAGCCGAGGTATGGCTACACCTTC
CDR3aa: CASSSDEPRYGYTF

len: 16
j_gene: TRBJ1-2
d_gene: NA
v_gene: TRBV5-1
abundance: NA
CDR3nt: TGCGCCAGCAGCTTGGGACCGAGGAATAATAACTATGGCTACACCTTC
CDR3aa: CASSLGPRNNNYGYTF

len: 12
j_gene: TRBJ2-5
d_gene: NA
v_gene: TRBV29-1
abundance: NA
CDR3nt: TGCAGCGTCATTGAATCAGGAGAGACCCAGTACTTC
CDR3aa: CSVIESGETQYF

len: 15
j_gene: TRBJ2-7
d_gene: NA
v_gene: TRBV7-2
abundance: NA
CDR3nt: TGTGCCAGCAGCTTAGGTGGTGAGGGAGAGACCCAGCACTACTTC
CDR3aa: CASSLGGEGETQHYF

len: 15
j_gene: TRBJ1-3
d_gene: NA
v_gene: TRBV5-4
abundance: NA
CDR3nt: TGTGCCAGCGAGAAGACAGCGGACTCTGGAAACACCATATATTTT
CDR3aa: CASEKTADSGNTIYF

len: 18
j_gene: TRBJ1-1
d_gene: NA
v_gene: TRBV7-9
abundance: once
CDR3nt: TGTGCCAGCAGCGCTAGTTATAGGGGCACGGGGATGAACACTGAAGCTTTCTTT
CDR3aa: CASSASYRGTGMNTEAFF

len: 15
j_gene: TRBJ1-6
d_gene: NA
v_gene: TRBV12-3/TRBV12-4
abundance: NA
CDR3nt: TGTGCCAGCAACGGAACGCCAGGGACAAATTCACCCCTCCACTTT
CDR3aa: CASNGTPGTNSPLHF

len: 17
j_gene: TRBJ2-2
d_gene: NA
v_gene: TRBV2
abundance: NA
CDR3nt: TGTGCCAGCAGTGTGCCCACGGGGGCCTCGTACACCGGGGAGCTGTGTTTT
CDR3aa: CASSVPTGASYTGELCF

len: 15
j_gene: TRBJ2-2
d_gene: NA
v_gene: TRBV29-1
abundance: NA
CDR3nt: TGCAGCGTAAGGGCTGGCGGGACGAACACCGGGGAGCTGTTTTTT
CDR3aa: CSVRAGGTNTGELFF

len: 15
j_gene: TRBJ1-3
d_gene: NA
v_gene: TRBV7-8
abundance: NA
CDR3nt: TGTGCCAGCAGCCTCGCCAGCGCTTTCGGAAACACCATATATTTT
CDR3aa: CASSLASAFGNTIYF

len: 14
j_gene: TRBJ1-3
d_gene: NA
v_gene: TRBV6-6
abundance: many
CDR3nt: TGTGCCAGCAGTCGGGCCCTCTCTGGAAACACCATATATTTT
CDR3aa: CASSRALSGNTIYF

len: 15
j_gene: TRBJ2-1
d_gene: TRBD1
v_gene: TRBV24-1
abundance: many
CDR3nt: TGTGCCACCAGTGACGGACAGGGCTTAGACAATGAGCAGTTCTTC
CDR3aa: CATSDGQGLDNEQFF

len: 16
j_gene: TRBJ1-3
d_gene: NA
v_gene: TRBV5-1
abundance: NA
CDR3nt: TGTGCCAGCAGCTCACCCAACCCCAGCTCTGGAAACACCATATATTTT
CDR3aa: CASSSPNPSSGNTIYF

len: 14
j_gene: TRBJ2-3
d_gene: TRBD1
v_gene: TRBV7-9
abundance: NA
CDR3nt: TGTGCCAGCAGCTCGGGACAGGGGAGTAACTATGAGTACTTT
CDR3aa: CASSSGQGSNYEYF

len: 16
j_gene: TRBJ2-5
d_gene: NA
v_gene: TRBV12-3/TRBV12-4
abundance: once
CDR3nt: TGTGCTAGCAGTTTCAGCTCTCTTCGGGCACAAGAGACCCAGTACTTC
CDR3aa: CASSFSSLRAQETQYF

len: 12
j_gene: TRBJ2-1
d_gene: TRBD2
v_gene: TRBV2
abundance: NA
CDR3nt: TGTGCCAGCAGTACTAGCGCCGGTGAGCAGTTCTTT
CDR3aa: CASSTSAGEQFF

len: 14
j_gene: TRBJ2-7
d_gene: NA
v_gene: TRBV12-3/TRBV12-4
abundance: NA
CDR3nt: TGTGCCAGCAGTCGACTCTCGGGGGCTGACGAGCAGTACTTC
CDR3aa: CASSRLSGADEQYF

len: 17
j_gene: TRBJ2-3
d_gene: NA
v_gene: TRBV10-3
abundance: many
CDR3nt: TGTGCCATCAGTCCAACGACTAGTCAGAGAGTAGGAGATACGCAGTATTTT
CDR3aa: CAISPTTSQRVGDTQYF

len: 14
j_gene: TRBJ1-1
d_gene: TRBD1
v_gene: TRBV9
abundance: NA
CDR3nt: TGTGCCACCAGCGCTGACAGGGTCACCACTGCAGCTTTCTTT
CDR3aa: CATSADRVTTAAFF

len: 15
j_gene: TRBJ2-5
d_gene: TRBD1
v_gene: TRBV30
abundance: many
CDR3nt: TGTGCCTGGAGTCGCGGACAGGGGGCTTCGGAGACCCAGTACTTC
CDR3aa: CAWSRGQGASETQYF

len: 13
j_gene: TRBJ1-2
d_gene: NA
v_gene: TRBV11-2
abundance: NA
CDR3nt: TGTGCCAGCAGCACCCGGGGCTGGTATGGCTACACCTTC
CDR3aa: CASSTRGWYGYTF

len: 12
j_gene: TRBJ2-7
d_gene: NA
v_gene: TRBV5-4
abundance: NA
CDR3nt: TGTGCCAGCAGTCCCTTCGCTTACGAGCAGTACTTC
CDR3aa: CASSPFAYEQYF